A selection of T cell receptor beta chains follows, all from one sample in a study of beta chain features in type 1 diabetes. Here immunoSEQ multiplex PCR was the method, and the copy in TCRdb shows in-frame clones only, minus some. The sample yields around 310,000 clones, approximately 10% seen once. The sequenced sample was naive CD4+ T cells from blood. These receptors originate from a woman aged 30 to 39 in good health. CDR3s include the opening cysteine and the closing phenylalanine or tryptophan. The D gene is left open where the match is weak. Some rows have no size entry. The others give once, few or many, or a class for an expanded clone.

>TRBJ1-2|TRBV5-1|few|NA
TGCGCCAGCAGCTTGGGGCAGACCGGGGGCTACACCTTC
CASSLGQTGGYTF
>TRBJ2-7|TRBV5-1|NA|NA
TGCGCCAGCAGCTGGAGATGGACGGGGATCTACTACGAGCAGTACTTC
CASSWRWTGIYYEQYF
>TRBJ2-3|TRBV11-3|few|NA
TGTGCCAGCAGCGGACAGTTCACAGATACGCAGTATTTT
CASSGQFTDTQYF
>TRBJ2-5|TRBV4-1|NA|NA
TGCGCCAGCAGCCAAGATTGGGGGGAAGGGTGGGAGACCCAGTACTTC
CASSQDWGEGWETQYF
>TRBJ2-7|TRBV4-2|few|TRBD2
TGTGCCAGCAGCCAAGGTAGCGGGGGCAGCTCCTACGAGCAGTACTTC
CASSQGSGGSSYEQYF
>TRBJ2-3|TRBV29-1|few|TRBD2
TGCAGCGTATTCTCTAGCGGGAGTCCCACAGATACGCAGTATTTT
CSVFSSGSPTDTQYF
>TRBJ2-7|TRBV30|few|TRBD1
TGTGCCTGGAGTGTAAGGCAGGGGGCGGGTGAGCAGTACTTC
CAWSVRQGAGEQYF
>TRBJ2-7|TRBV7-2|few|NA
TGTGCCAGCAGCCGTCTACGGGAACCCTACGAGCAGTACTTC
CASSRLREPYEQYF
>TRBJ2-7|TRBV4-3|few|TRBD1
TGCGCCAGCAGCCAAGGGGACAGAGGCTACGAGCAGTACTTC
CASSQGDRGYEQYF
>TRBJ2-3|TRBV9|few|TRBD2
TGTGCCAGCAGCGTAGGGACTAGCGGGAGGGATACGCAGTATTTT
CASSVGTSGRDTQYF
>TRBJ2-7|TRBV30|few|NA
TGTGCCTGGAGTGCCGGAGTGGTTTCGACCTTGTTCTACGAGCAGTACTTC
CAWSAGVVSTLFYEQYF